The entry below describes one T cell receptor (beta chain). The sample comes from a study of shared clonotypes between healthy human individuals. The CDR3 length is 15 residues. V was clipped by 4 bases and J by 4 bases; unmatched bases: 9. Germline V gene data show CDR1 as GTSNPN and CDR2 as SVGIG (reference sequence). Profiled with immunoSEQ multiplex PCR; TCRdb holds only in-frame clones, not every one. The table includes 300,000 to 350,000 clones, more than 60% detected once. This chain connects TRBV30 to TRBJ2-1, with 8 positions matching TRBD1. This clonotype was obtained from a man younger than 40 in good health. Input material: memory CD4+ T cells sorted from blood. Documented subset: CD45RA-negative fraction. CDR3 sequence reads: CAWNPWDRLYNEQFF. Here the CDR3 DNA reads TGTGCCTGGAACCCATGGGACAGGCTTTACAATGAGCAGTTCTTC.